Following are 28 T cell receptor beta chains from one sample sequenced in a study of cytomegalovirus exposure and HLA in healthy donors. It was with 60 Vbeta and 13 Jbeta primers that the PCR ran. Libraries were prepared by immunoSEQ multiplex PCR; TCRdb keeps only in-frame clonotypes and omits some of them. The table includes under 130,000 clones, 65% to 80% detected once. The sequencing input was PBMCs. These receptors were taken from a female donor in good health and CMV-seropositive.

The chain has TRBV5-6 and TRBJ1-1, with a possible D match to TRBD1 (5 bases). Germline assignment: CDR1 SGHDT and CDR2 YYEEEE. The CDR3 has 13 amino acids. Trimming left V 4 bases short and J 7 bases short, with 14 bases between. The CDR3: CASSRIGGGEAFF. The DNA of the CDR3 is TGTGCCAGCAGCCGCATTGGGGGGGGTGAAGCTTTCTTT.

The chain has TRBV30 and TRBJ2-1, with TRBD1 identical over 7 bases. V trimming: 0 bases; J trimming: 10 bases; junction bases outside the gene matches: 6. Germline assignment: CDR1 GTSNPN and CDR2 SVGIG (reference sequence). CDR3 length: 13 residues. The CDR3 nucleotides are TGTGCCTGGAGTGTACGAGGGGGCTCCGAGCAGTTCTTC. Translating it yields CAWSVRGGSEQFF.

V and J are TRBV15 and TRBJ2-2, with TRBD2 identical over 9 bases. V dropped 1 base and J dropped 2; count of bases not matched to a gene: 8. This CDR3 has 18 amino acids. Germline values: CDR1 LNHNV, CDR2 YYDKDF (reference sequence). The CDR3 DNA follows: TGTGCCACCAGCAGAGTTTCGGGCGGGGGGGCTAACACCGGGGAGCTGTTTTTT. Translated: CATSRVSGGGANTGELFF.

The rearrangement uses TRBV7-8 and TRBJ1-5; the D is unclear. CDR1 SGHVS and CDR2 FQNEAQ come from the germline V gene. Trimming took off 5 bases at V and 1 base at J, with 12 bases between the two ends. CDR3 size: 15 residues. The CDR3 nucleotides read TGTGCCAGCAGCCTCGGGTGGAGAAGCAATCAGCCCCAGCATTTT. Protein: CASSLGWRSNQPQHF.

The rearrangement joins TRBV21-1 to TRBJ1-1; whether TRBD1, the table's D call, matches the DNA was not checked. TRBV21-1 is noted as a pseudogene. The CDR3 spans 15 residues. Here the CDR3 DNA reads TGTGCCAGCAGGGACAGGGGTCTAGTGAACACTGAAGCTTTCTTT. Protein: CASRDRGLVNTEAFF.

In its sample, this clone was seen once. The chain joins TRBV11-1 to TRBJ1-1, with D maybe TRBD1 (5 bases). V was pared by 0 bases and J by 0 bases, with 8 bases between. The CDR3 loop spans 15 amino acids. The germline gives CDR1 SGHAT, CDR2 FQDESV (reference sequence). For the CDR3, the DNA is TGTGCCAGCAGCTTAGCGGGGGGTATGAACACTGAAGCTTTCTTT. This gives the protein CASSLAGGMNTEAFF.

This clone was picked up one time. The chain combines TRBV5-1 with TRBJ2-1; the D is unclear. V was trimmed by 4 bases and J by 6 bases, leaving 17 bases between them. Germline CDR1 SGHRS, CDR2 YFSETQ. There are 15 residues in the CDR3. This CDR3 is CASSPGRNVANEQFF. Written as DNA, the CDR3 is TGCGCCAGCAGCCCCGGCCGTAATGTAGCCAATGAGCAGTTCTTC.

This chain links TRBV18 with TRBJ1-1; TRBD1 might be the D (6 bases). The CDR3 is made up of 14 amino acids. Looked up from germline, CDR1 is KGHSH and CDR2 is LQKENI. The V and J ends lost 3 bases and 0 bases respectively, with 8 bases between them. CDR3 DNA sequence: TGTGCCAGCTCACCCAGGGGAATGAACACTGAAGCTTTCTTT. It codes for CASSPRGMNTEAFF. The whole variable domain, filled in from reference TRBV18 and TRBJ1-1, reads NAGVMQNPRHLVRRRGQEARLRCSPMKGHSHVYWYRQLPEEGLKFMVYLQKENIIDESGMPKERFSAEFPKEGPSILRIQQVVRGDSAAYFCASSPRGMNTEAFFGQGTRLTVV.

The chain couples TRBV10-2 to TRBJ2-1, with TRBD2 matching 11 bases. The germline gives CDR1 WSHSY, CDR2 SAAADI. V shed 10 bases, J shed 2 bases, and the junction held 4 bases outside the gene matches. The CDR3 sequence is 14 residues long. The CDR3, as DNA: TGCGCCACCGAGACTAGCGGGGCCTACAATGAGCAGTTCTTC. It codes for CATETSGAYNEQFF.

This chain joins TRBV9 and TRBJ2-5, with D maybe TRBD1 (5 bases). Per germline, CDR1 SGDLS and CDR2 YYNGEE. Trimming stripped 4 bases from V and 1 base from J, with 14 bases between. The CDR3 is made up of 15 amino acids. CDR3 loop: CASSPRQTGQETQYF. In nucleotides, the CDR3 is TGTGCCAGCAGCCCTAGGCAAACAGGCCAAGAGACCCAGTACTTC.

This rearrangement joins TRBV23-1 to TRBJ1-2; D may be TRBD1 (5 bases). TRBV23-1 is given ORF status, its function remaining uncertain. V dropped 4 bases and J dropped 0 bases, with 15 bases sitting between them. The CDR3 spans 16 residues. CDR3 in amino acids: CASSLITATANYGYTF. CDR3 nucleotides: TGCGCCAGCAGTCTTATTACAGCGACAGCTAACTATGGCTACACCTTC.

Only a few counts were recorded for this clone. The rearrangement uses TRBV9 and TRBJ2-2, with 9 nucleotides matching TRBD1. V shed 5 bases and J 5 bases; nucleotides not matched to a gene: 10. The CDR3 is 16 amino acids. Germline V CDR1 and CDR2: SGDLS, YYNGEE. The CDR3 here is CASRKEDRGRTGELFF. CDR3 DNA: TGTGCCAGCAGAAAAGAGGACAGGGGAAGGACCGGGGAGCTGTTTTTT.

This clone appeared a few times. This chain joins TRBV6-5 and TRBJ2-1; D possibly corresponds to TRBD1 (5 bases). This CDR3 has 14 amino acids. The V end lost 5 bases, the J end lost 5 bases, and 13 bases lay between the germline ends. Germline V CDR1 and CDR2: MNHEY, SVGAGI. The CDR3 here is CASSRGSGHNEQFF. In DNA, the CDR3 is TGTGCCAGCAGTAGGGGTTCCGGGCACAATGAGCAGTTCTTC.

The chain joins TRBV5-5 to TRBJ1-3, with D hard to call. CDR1 SGHKS and CDR2 YYEKEE come from the germline V gene (reference sequence). Trimming removed 0 bases from V and 1 base from J, with 8 bases in between. The CDR3 totals 15 residues. DNA of the CDR3: TGTGCCAGCAGCTTGGATACTTCGTCTGGAAACACCATATATTTT. It translates to CASSLDTSSGNTIYF.

The rearrangement uses TRBV10-1 and TRBJ2-1; 11 bases agree with TRBD2. This CDR3 contains 18 residues. V shed 5 bases and J 5 bases; nucleotides not matched to a gene: 14. Germline loops: CDR1 WNHNN, CDR2 SYGVQD (reference sequence). The DNA of the CDR3 is TGCGCCAGCAGTCCCACTAGCGGGAGCACCGGCCTTAACAATGAGCAGTTCTTC. Encoded protein: CASSPTSGSTGLNNEQFF.

The gene calls are TRBV5-1 and TRBJ2-2, with D perhaps TRBD1 (6 bases). This CDR3 contains 14 residues. The V end was cut by 1 base, the J end by 4 bases, with 8 bases between. Germline CDR1 is SGHRS and CDR2 is YFSETQ. The CDR3 nucleotides read TGCGCCAGCAGCTTGCAGGGGCCCACCGGGGAGCTGTTTTTT. Translation: CASSLQGPTGELFF.

The chain recombines TRBV4-1 with TRBJ2-5; 15 bases line up with TRBD2. The germline CDR1 and CDR2 sequences are MGHRA and YSYEKL. CDR3 length equals 17 residues. Germline trimming cut 1 base from V and 7 bases from J; bases unmatched to any gene: 7. The CDR3: CASSQGGLAGGRGTQYF. Written as DNA, the CDR3 is TGCGCCAGCAGCCAAGGCGGACTAGCGGGGGGGCGAGGGACCCAGTACTTC.

The V call is TRBV14, the J call TRBJ2-5; possibly TRBD2 for D (5 bases). This CDR3 spans 12 amino acids. The germline gives CDR1 SGHDN, CDR2 FVKESK. Trimming took 5 bases from V and 5 from J, leaving 9 bases between them. The CDR3 loop reads CASSGGGETQYF. In nucleotides, the CDR3 is TGTGCCAGCAGCGGAGGTGGGGAGACCCAGTACTTC.

The chain joins TRBV7-9 to TRBJ1-4, with TRBD1 identical over 9 bases. Germline lookup yields CDR1 SEHNR and CDR2 FQNEAQ (reference sequence). CDR3 length: 15 residues. V lost 8 bases and J lost 2; bases outside the gene matches: 6. The CDR3 protein is CASLDTGGTNEKLFF. The CDR3 DNA follows: TGTGCCAGCCTGGATACAGGGGGCACTAATGAAAAACTGTTTTTT.

This chain joins TRBV9 and TRBJ1-5; D uncertain. CDR1 is SGDLS, CDR2 YYNGEE, per germline. The length of the CDR3 is 15 residues. V was cut by 1 base and J by 4 bases, with 12 bases left in between. The CDR3 here is CASSVHPGGNQPQHF. The CDR3 region has the DNA TGTGCCAGCAGCGTACACCCGGGCGGGAATCAGCCCCAGCATTTT.

The rearrangement uses TRBV14 and TRBJ2-1, with D unclear. The germline V and J ends were trimmed by 1 base and 6 bases, with 7 bases remaining between them. CDR1 is SGHDN and CDR2 is FVKESK in the germline V gene. The length of the CDR3 is 13 residues. The CDR3 sequence is CASSQAPGNEQFF. In nucleotides, the CDR3 is TGTGCCAGCAGCCAAGCCCCCGGCAATGAGCAGTTCTTC.

The CDR3 reads CASSWGVSSYGYTF. CDR3 nucleotides: TGTGCCAGCAGTTGGGGGGTGAGCTCATATGGCTACACCTTC. The chain joins TRBV28 to TRBJ1-2, with D maybe TRBD1 (5 bases). CDR1 is MDHEN, CDR2 SYDVKM, per germline. The CDR3 extends over 14 amino acids. V was clipped by 4 bases and J by 5 bases, with 14 bases between them.

The chain uses TRBV18 and TRBJ2-1; 9 bases match TRBD1. This CDR3 contains 14 residues. Germline V gene lookup returns CDR1 KGHSH and CDR2 LQKENI. Germline trimming cut 3 bases from V and 7 bases from J; bases unmatched to any gene: 4. Here the CDR3 DNA reads TGTGCCAGCTCACCCCAGACAGGGGGGAATGAGCAGTTCTTC. Translating gives CASSPQTGGNEQFF.

This clone was seen just once. The chain uses TRBV7-9 and TRBJ1-1; 8 bases match TRBD1. The junction had 9 bases not matched to a gene; V was cut back by 5 bases and J by 4 bases. The CDR3 has 15 amino acids. Germline CDR1 SEHNR, CDR2 FQNEAQ (reference sequence). The CDR3 spells CASSPRQGRGTEAFF. The CDR3 DNA is TGTGCCAGCAGCCCTAGACAGGGGCGCGGCACTGAAGCTTTCTTT.

The rearrangement links TRBV5-3 to TRBJ2-1, with 7 bases lining up with TRBD1. TRBV5-3 is sorted into the ORF group, with uncertain function. CDR3 length equals 14 residues. V gave up 5 bases and J gave up 7 bases; unmatched junction bases: 9. The CDR3 loop reads CARRSGQPWNEQFF. The CDR3 DNA reads as TGTGCCAGAAGGTCGGGACAGCCGTGGAATGAGCAGTTCTTC.

This clone came up once. The genes are TRBV10-1 and TRBJ2-3, with TRBD2 matching 9 bases. The germline V gene has CDR1 WNHNN and CDR2 SYGVQD (reference sequence). This CDR3 spans 16 amino acids. V shed 11 bases, J shed 5 bases, and the junction held 17 bases outside the gene matches. The CDR3 nucleotides are TGCGCCGGCCCGTTCCGTAGTAGCGGGAGTGGAGATACGCAGTATTTT. Its translation is CAGPFRSSGSGDTQYF.

The chain is built from TRBV6-1 and TRBJ1-5; the D is unclear. CDR3 length: 11 amino acids. The V and J ends lost 6 bases and 4 bases respectively, with 4 bases between them. Germline V gene sequence: CDR1 MNHNS, CDR2 SASEGT. The CDR3 sequence: CASRTNQPQHF. The DNA for the CDR3 is TGTGCCAGCAGGACAAATCAGCCCCAGCATTTT.

The chain carries TRBV30 and TRBJ2-1, with D hard to call. The germline V and J ends were trimmed by 8 bases and 10 bases, with 18 bases remaining between them. CDR1 and CDR2 from the germline V gene are GTSNPN and SVGIG (reference sequence). The CDR3 consists of 12 residues. Here the CDR3 reads CALNLPAKEQFF. For the CDR3, the DNA is TGTGCCCTGAATTTACCCGCGAAGGAGCAGTTCTTC.